These 29 T cell receptor beta chains were sequenced from one sample in a study of blood T cell repertoires in COVID-19 (TCRdb year 2020). Library creation used the immunoSEQ multiplex PCR assay. Here the immuneACCESS table is served through TCRdb, limited to in-frame sequences with V and J called. Missing clones are a known gap in these copies; in checked studies unresolved V genes cover under half, and the rest lacks a known reason. The sample table contains 130,000 to 150,000 clones; only one count was recorded for around 86% of them. 8.2% of the sample is held by the ten biggest clonotypes. Input material: peripheral blood. The source of these receptors is a human donor in a cohort sampled during active COVID-19.

This sequence joins TRBV18 and TRBJ2-7; 8 nucleotides match TRBD1. Germline V gene sequence: CDR1 KGHSH, CDR2 LQKENI. The CDR3 consists of 15 residues. Trimming cost V 5 bases and J 6 bases; bases outside gene matches: 12. The CDR3 loop is CASSTGQGGVGEQYF. CDR3 DNA sequence: TGTGCCAGCTCAACAGGACAGGGCGGGGTCGGCGAGCAGTACTTC. Based on the CDR3 plus reference TRBV18 and TRBJ2-7, the full variable domain is NAGVMQNPRHLVRRRGQEARLRCSPMKGHSHVYWYRQLPEEGLKFMVYLQKENIIDESGMPKERFSAEFPKEGPSILRIQQVVRGDSAAYFCASSTGQGGVGEQYFGPGTRLTVT.

This clone was detected only a few times. The rearrangement uses TRBV9 and TRBJ2-5; 9 nucleotides align to TRBD1. V was pared by 3 bases and J by 3 bases, with 6 bases of the junction left unmatched. The CDR3 spans 15 residues. The germline V gene encodes CDR1 SGDLS and CDR2 YYNGEE. The CDR3 DNA reads as TGTGCCAGCAGCGCGAAGGGGGACAGGGAAGAGACCCAGTACTTC. Protein product: CASSAKGDREETQYF.

The J gene is TRBJ1-6, the V gene TRBV6-5; no clear D. V lost 7 bases and J lost 7, with 8 bases in between. Germline CDR1 is MNHEY and CDR2 is SVGAGI. This CDR3 has 12 amino acids. CDR3 DNA: TGTGCCAGCACAGTTACGAATTCACCCCTCCACTTT. The encoded protein is CASTVTNSPLHF.

The chain has TRBV6-5 and TRBJ2-2; TRBD1 might be the D (5 bases). CDR3 length: 14 amino acids. CDR1 and CDR2 from the germline V gene are MNHEY and SVGAGI. Trimming left V 6 bases short and J 4 bases short, with 12 bases between. The CDR3 DNA follows: TGTGCCAGCAGCTCGCAGGGTCTCACCGGGGAGCTGTTTTTT. Protein sequence: CASSSQGLTGELFF.

This sequence joins TRBV18 and TRBJ2-6, with 12 bases lining up with TRBD2. Unmatched junction bases numbered 11, after V lost 8 bases and J lost 0 bases. This CDR3 has 19 residues. The germline gives CDR1 KGHSH, CDR2 LQKENI. CDR3 sequence: CASTQLAGGSDSGANVLTF. The CDR3 nucleotides read TGTGCCAGCACCCAACTAGCGGGAGGCTCTGACTCTGGGGCCAACGTCCTGACTTTC.

This clone was picked up one time. V gene TRBV5-1 combines with J gene TRBJ2-2; 7 bases are a match to TRBD1. Germline CDR1 reads SGHRS; CDR2 reads YFSETQ. The ends lost 2 bases at V and 2 bases at J; junction bases unmatched: 12. This CDR3 comprises 18 residues. The CDR3 DNA follows: TGCGCCAGCAGCTTATTGACAGGGTTGGGAAAAAACACCGGGGAGCTGTTTTTT. Translation gives CASSLLTGLGKNTGELFF.

V and J are TRBV24-1 and TRBJ1-2, with D possibly TRBD1 on 5 matching bases. The CDR3 is 14 amino acids. The germline gives CDR1 KGHDR, CDR2 SFDVKD. Trimming took 7 bases from V and 2 from J, leaving 13 bases between them. CDR3 sequence reads: CATSARDSNYGYTF. Written as DNA, the CDR3 is TGTGCCACCAGCGCTAGAGACAGCAACTATGGCTACACCTTC.

This sequence joins TRBV12-3 or TRBV12-4 and TRBJ2-7; 7 nucleotides agree with TRBD2. This CDR3 region has 13 residues. V was clipped by 6 bases and J by 4 bases; unmatched bases: 6. The CDR3 protein is CASRGGEMYEQYF. For the CDR3, the DNA is TGTGCCAGCAGGGGAGGGGAGATGTACGAGCAGTACTTC.

The genes are TRBV2 and TRBJ2-4, with D perhaps TRBD2 (6 bases). V gave up 7 bases and J gave up 7 bases, with 14 bases separating them. The CDR3 loop spans 13 amino acids. The germline V gene encodes CDR1 SNHLY and CDR2 FYNNEI. Here the CDR3 DNA reads TGTGCCAGCACGTGGGGGAGGTTCAACATTCAGTACTTC. Protein sequence: CASTWGRFNIQYF. The variable domain in full, with the rest retrieved from reference TRBV2 and TRBJ2-4, is EPEVTQTPSHQVTQMGQEVILRCVPISNHLYFYWYRQILGQKVEFLVSFYNNEISEKSEIFDDQFSVERPDGSNFTLKIRSTKLEDSAMYFCASTWGRFNIQYFGAGTRLSVL.

The rearrangement links TRBV21-1 to TRBJ2-5; the table names TRBD1, a call not compared with the DNA. TRBV21-1 is given as a pseudogene. The CDR3 contains 15 residues. This CDR3 reads CASSPRRTEQETQYF. The CDR3 nucleotides read TGTGCCAGCAGCCCTCGCAGGACAGAACAAGAGACCCAGTACTTC.

DNA of the CDR3: TGTGCCAGCAGTCTCTTCTCCGGGGAGCTGTTTTTT. As protein: CASSLFSGELFF. This sequence joins TRBV25-1 and TRBJ2-2, with D uncertain. Trimming left V 5 bases short and J 6 bases short, with 7 bases between. This CDR3 contains 12 residues. Germline V gene data show CDR1 as MGHDK and CDR2 as SYGVNS.

The rearrangement links TRBV5-6 to TRBJ2-1, with D maybe TRBD2 (6 bases). The germline V and J ends were trimmed by 4 bases and 8 bases, with 22 bases remaining between them. Germline assignment: CDR1 SGHDT and CDR2 YYEEEE. This CDR3 comprises 16 residues. The CDR3 spells CASSRGLRGGGHEQFF. The CDR3 coding sequence is TGTGCCAGCAGCCGGGGACTCCGGGGCGGTGGCCATGAGCAGTTCTTC.

The gene calls are TRBV3-1 (or the pseudogene TRBV3-2) and TRBJ1-3, with TRBD1 matching over 8 bases. This CDR3 region has 17 residues. V shed 0 bases and J 3 bases; nucleotides not matched to a gene: 7. Germline CDR1 is LGHDT and CDR2 is YNNKEL (reference sequence). The CDR3 bases are TGTGCCAGCAGCCAAGATTGGTCCAGGGGGCTTGGAAACACCATATATTTT. Translation gives CASSQDWSRGLGNTIYF.

V and J are TRBV3-1 (or the pseudogene TRBV3-2) and TRBJ1-2; unclear D gene. This CDR3 has 14 residues. Trimming shortened V by 2 bases and J by 2 bases, and 9 bases separated the two germline ends. CDR1 and CDR2 from the germline V gene are LGHDT and YNNKEL (reference sequence). CDR3 sequence: CASSQMSRNYGYTF. The CDR3 region has the DNA TGTGCCAGCAGCCAAATGTCCCGGAACTATGGCTACACCTTC.

The chain carries TRBV5-1 and TRBJ1-6; 8 bases fit TRBD1. Germline V CDR1 and CDR2: SGHRS, YFSETQ. V gave up 0 bases and J gave up 9 bases; unmatched junction bases: 8. The CDR3 is made up of 16 amino acids. The DNA of the CDR3 is TGCGCCAGCAGCTTGGCCGACGGACAGGGCTCTTCACCCCTCCACTTT. Protein sequence: CASSLADGQGSSPLHF. The full variable domain, completed using reference TRBV5-1 and TRBJ1-6, is KAGVTQTPRYLIKTRGQQVTLSCSPISGHRSVSWYQQTPGQGLQFLFEYFSETQRNKGNFPGRFSGRQFSNSRSEMNVSTLELGDSALYLCASSLADGQGSSPLHFGNGTRLTVT.

The chain recombines TRBV3-1 (or the pseudogene TRBV3-2) with TRBJ2-6; tentative D call: TRBD1 (5 bases). CDR3 length: 17 amino acids. CDR1 LGHDT and CDR2 YNNKEL come from the germline V gene (reference sequence). The V and J ends lost 0 bases and 0 bases respectively, with 9 bases between them. The CDR3: CASSQDHRGSGANVLTF. The CDR3 nucleotides read TGTGCCAGCAGCCAAGATCATAGGGGCTCTGGGGCCAACGTCCTGACTTTC.

This clone was recorded a few times. The chain joins TRBV24-1 to TRBJ2-1, with 10 bases lining up with TRBD1. Unmatched junction bases numbered 12, after V lost 4 bases and J lost 10 bases. This CDR3 has 16 residues. The germline V gene has CDR1 KGHDR and CDR2 SFDVKD. DNA for the CDR3: TGTGCCACCAGTGACCTGGGACAGGGGCTTTTGCGCGAGCAGTTCTTC. Protein sequence: CATSDLGQGLLREQFF.

The rearrangement uses TRBV2 and TRBJ2-7; 12 bases agree with TRBD1. Germline V gene data show CDR1 as SNHLY and CDR2 as FYNNEI. This CDR3 contains 17 residues. The ends lost 6 bases at V and 6 bases at J; junction bases unmatched: 15. The DNA of the CDR3 is TGTGCCAGCAGACCAATCACCACCGGGACAGGGGGCGGCGAGCAGTACTTC. Residues: CASRPITTGTGGGEQYF.

Only one count was recorded for this clone. The chain is built from TRBV2 and TRBJ1-1, with 7 nucleotides matching TRBD1. CDR3 length: 13 residues. The germline V gene has CDR1 SNHLY and CDR2 FYNNEI. V lost 9 bases, J lost 1 base, and 5 bases stayed unmatched. This CDR3 reads CASGGTANTEAFF. DNA of the CDR3: TGTGCCAGTGGTGGGACAGCGAACACTGAAGCTTTCTTT. The full variable domain, its missing parts supplied by reference TRBV2 and TRBJ1-1, is EPEVTQTPSHQVTQMGQEVILRCVPISNHLYFYWYRQILGQKVEFLVSFYNNEISEKSEIFDDQFSVERPDGSNFTLKIRSTKLEDSAMYFCASGGTANTEAFFGQGTRLTVV.

The count of this clone is one. This chain uses TRBV7-9 with TRBJ2-5; 9 nucleotides match TRBD2. The CDR3 sequence is 17 residues long. Germline CDR1 reads SEHNR; CDR2 reads FQNEAQ (reference sequence). J was trimmed by 3 bases and V by 1 base; bases with no gene match: 9. CDR3 loop: CASSLGLGTSTKETQYF. The CDR3 bases are TGTGCCAGCAGCTTAGGCCTAGGGACTAGCACAAAAGAGACCCAGTACTTC.

V and J are TRBV4-3 and TRBJ2-2, with D tentatively TRBD2 (6 bases). This CDR3 contains 17 residues. Trimming removed 0 bases from V and 1 base from J, with 12 bases in between. Per the germline V gene, CDR1 is LGHNA and CDR2 is YSLEER. The CDR3: CASSQEVGGGNTGELFF. CDR3 bases: TGCGCCAGCAGCCAAGAGGTGGGAGGTGGGAACACCGGGGAGCTGTTTTTT.

The J gene is TRBJ2-2, the V gene TRBV6-2 or TRBV6-3, with 7 bases matching TRBD1. Germline trimming cut 5 bases from V and 1 base from J; bases unmatched to any gene: 4. This CDR3 has 15 amino acids. CDR1 MNHEY and CDR2 SVGEGT come from the germline V gene. The CDR3 DNA is TGTGCCAGCAGTACCCGGACAGGGAACACCGGGGAGCTGTTTTTT. Translation gives CASSTRTGNTGELFF.

In this sample, this clone turned up once. The CDR3, as DNA: TGTGCCAGCAGTACACCGGGACTAGCGGCCTACAATGAGCAGTTCTTC. Encoded protein: CASSTPGLAAYNEQFF. The chain joins TRBV27 to TRBJ2-1; 11 positions agree with TRBD2. V gave up 5 bases and J gave up 2 bases; unmatched junction bases: 5. The CDR3 runs to 16 residues. The V gene's germline CDR1 is MNHEY and CDR2 SMNVEV (reference sequence).

The V gene is TRBV5-4, the J gene TRBJ2-5; 8 bases map to TRBD2. This CDR3 is 15 amino acids long. The germline gives CDR1 SGHNT, CDR2 YYREEE (reference sequence). The V and J ends lost 3 bases and 3 bases, in that order; junction bases with no gene match: 7. In nucleotides, the CDR3 is TGTGCCAGCAGCTCTGCACTAGCGGCGAAAGAGACCCAGTACTTC. Amino acid sequence: CASSSALAAKETQYF.

The CDR3 loop is CSANPDGSSETQYF. CDR3 DNA sequence: TGCAGCGCTAACCCTGACGGGAGTAGCGAGACCCAGTACTTC. The rearrangement joins TRBV29-1 to TRBJ2-5, with D possibly TRBD2 on 6 matching bases. Germline V gene sequence: CDR1 SQVTM, CDR2 ANQGSEA. This CDR3 is 14 amino acids long. Trimming left V 7 bases short and J 5 bases short, with 20 bases between.

V usage is TRBV6-5 and J usage is TRBJ2-7, with TRBD2 matching 8 bases. In germline, CDR1 is MNHEY, CDR2 SVGAGI. The CDR3 is 15 residues long. The ends lost 2 bases at V and 2 bases at J; junction bases unmatched: 5. The CDR3 sequence is CASSYEAGGTYEQYF. The CDR3 coding sequence is TGTGCCAGCAGTTACGAGGCGGGAGGCACCTACGAGCAGTACTTC.

The chain recombines TRBV6-6 with TRBJ2-7; 12 bases map to TRBD1. The CDR3 consists of 15 residues. The V gene end was trimmed by 2 bases and the J gene end by 7 bases; junction bases not matched to a gene: 6. Per germline, CDR1 MNHNY and CDR2 SVGAGI (reference sequence). Here the CDR3 reads CASSYGTGGRREQYF. The CDR3 DNA reads as TGTGCCAGCAGTTACGGGACAGGGGGCCGACGGGAGCAGTACTTC.

This chain joins TRBV4-1 and TRBJ1-1; D unclear. The CDR3 is 15 residues long. CDR1 is MGHRA, CDR2 YSYEKL, per germline. V lost 1 base, J lost 0 bases, and 9 bases lay in between. The CDR3, as DNA: TGCGCCAGCAGCCAAGTAATTCCTTTGAACACTGAAGCTTTCTTT. Protein: CASSQVIPLNTEAFF.

V usage is TRBV14 and J usage is TRBJ2-6; no clear D. The V gene's germline CDR1 is SGHDN and CDR2 FVKESK. The CDR3 has 17 residues. V lost 1 base and J lost 3, with 13 bases in between. The CDR3, as DNA: TGTGCCAGCAGCCAAGTAGGCGGTTCTAGTGGGGCCAACGTCCTGACTTTC. Residues: CASSQVGGSSGANVLTF.